This passage covers 14 T cell receptor beta chains from one sample sequenced in a study of human T cells and chemical hapten exposure. Each CDR3 protein is one row after TCRdb ran MiXCR on the RACE reads. The sample lists about 69,000 distinct CDR3 sequences, around 10% occurring once. Time point indicated: patch test 2, 6 weeks after DPC sensitization. Treatment in this sample: therapeutic diphenylcyclopropenone sensitization with weekly scalp DPC. The source material was whole blood, sampled in connection with sensitization to the hapten diphenylcyclopropenone (DPC). These receptors were obtained from a woman aged 50 to 60 with alopecia areata. Some clones in this sample may be carry-over from other donors' samples.

This clonotype has a count of ten or more. The V gene is TRBV18, the J gene TRBJ1-6; 10 positions match TRBD1. From germline, CDR1 is KGHSH and CDR2 LQKENI. V shed 2 bases, J shed 9 bases, and the junction held 1 base outside the gene matches. CDR3 size: 14 residues. The CDR3 DNA reads as TGTGCCAGCTCACCAGGGACAGGGGCTTCACCCCTCCACTTT. Its protein is CASSPGTGASPLHF.

This clonotype was detected many times. The gene calls are TRBV20-1 and TRBJ2-3; tentative D call: TRBD2 (6 bases). Trimming took off 0 bases at V and 14 bases at J, with 27 bases between the two ends. This CDR3 is built from 16 residues. The germline CDR1 and CDR2 sequences are DFQATT and SNEGSKA (reference sequence). CDR3 sequence: CSARDRKVPAGPPPYF. In DNA form, the CDR3 reads TGCAGTGCTAGAGATCGGAAAGTACCAGCGGGTCCGCCTCCGTATTTT.

This chain uses TRBV5-4 with TRBJ2-3; 10 nucleotides line up with TRBD2. The CDR3 totals 17 residues. CDR1 is SGHNT and CDR2 is YYREEE in the germline V gene (reference sequence). J gave up 4 bases and V 4 bases, and 12 bases lay outside the gene matches. This CDR3 reads CASSNPGTSVISDTQYF. The CDR3 nucleotides read TGTGCCAGCAGCAATCCCGGGACTAGCGTAATCTCAGATACGCAGTATTTT. Full variable domain (remainder filled in from reference TRBV5-4 and TRBJ2-3): ETGVTQSPTHLIKTRGQQVTLRCSSQSGHNTVSWYQQALGQGPQFIFQYYREEENGRGNFPPRFSGLQFPNYSSELNVNALELDDSALYLCASSNPGTSVISDTQYFGPGTRLTVL.

This clonotype was recorded a few times. V and J are TRBV9 and TRBJ2-1; 10 nucleotides line up with TRBD2. With 0 bases clipped from V and 4 bases from J, the junction kept 4 bases outside the gene matches. The CDR3 extends over 16 amino acids. Germline V gene data show CDR1 as SGDLS and CDR2 as YYNGEE. DNA for the CDR3: TGTGCCAGCAGCGTAGCTCTACTAGCGGGGTACAATGAGCAGTTCTTC. It codes for CASSVALLAGYNEQFF.

This clonotype has only a few counts. The junction does not match germline at one end; this may be a read error. The chain is built from TRBV24-1 and TRBJ1-1, with D possibly TRBD1 on 5 matching bases. Germline loops: CDR1 KGHDR, CDR2 SFDVKD. The CDR3 length is 14 residues. In nucleotides, the CDR3 is TGTGCCACCAGTGATCCTCCCCCGCACAGGAAGCTTAACTTT. As protein: CATSDPPPHRKLNF.

With regard to this clonotype: A much larger clone sits a single nucleotide away, making a read error possible. This chain links TRBV29-1 with TRBJ2-1; TRBD1 might be the D (6 bases). CDR3 length: 13 residues. In germline, CDR1 is SQVTM, CDR2 ANQGSEA. CDR3 nucleotides: TGCAGTGGGGGCCGGAGCTCCTACAATGAGCAGTTCTTC. This codes for CSGGRSSYNEQFF.

This clonotype was observed at least ten times. The J gene is TRBJ2-7, the V gene TRBV19; D tentatively reads TRBD1 or TRBD2 (7 bases each). This CDR3 comprises 16 residues. Germline V gene data show CDR1 as LNHDA and CDR2 as SQIVND (reference sequence). The V gene lost 6 bases and the J gene lost 0 bases, with 18 bases spanning the gap. CDR3 coding DNA: TGTGCCAGTAGCCAGAGGGGGGGGACAGCCTCCTACGAGCAGTACTTC. This codes for CASSQRGGTASYEQYF.

This clonotype came up many times. The chain couples TRBV20-1 to TRBJ2-1; 8 nucleotides line up with TRBD2. Germline assignment: CDR1 DFQATT and CDR2 SNEGSKA (reference sequence). V was pared by 0 bases and J by 6 bases, with 4 bases of the junction left unmatched. This CDR3 has 14 residues. The CDR3 reads CSARDAGGPNEQFF. The DNA for the CDR3 is TGCAGTGCTAGAGATGCGGGAGGACCCAATGAGCAGTTCTTC.

This clonotype was recorded many times. The chain recombines TRBV29-1 with TRBJ2-7, with 8 bases fitting TRBD2. J gave up 4 bases and V 3 bases, and 5 bases lay outside the gene matches. Germline CDR1 reads SQVTM; CDR2 reads ANQGSEA. The CDR3 runs 13 residues. CDR3 in DNA: TGCAGCGTTGAGGGGACTAGAAGTTACGAGCAGTACTTC. Protein: CSVEGTRSYEQYF.

This chain joins TRBV4-2 and TRBJ2-7, with D possibly TRBD2 on 6 matching bases. The CDR3 has 12 residues. CDR1 and CDR2 (germline): LGHNA, YNFKEQ. V was shortened by 0 bases and J by 6 bases, with 6 bases between the two germline ends. The CDR3 here is CASSQDGGEQYF. The CDR3 coding sequence is TGTGCCAGCAGCCAAGACGGGGGCGAGCAGTACTTC.

V gene TRBV4-2 combines with J gene TRBJ2-2; no firm D call. Germline V gene data show CDR1 as LGHNA and CDR2 as YNFKEQ. V lost 0 bases to trimming and J lost 6 bases, with 5 bases between them. The CDR3 extends over 13 amino acids. The CDR3 DNA sequence: TGTGCCAGCAGCCAAGATTTAGCCGGGGAGCTGTTTTTT. It translates to CASSQDLAGELFF.

The chain joins TRBV6-5 to TRBJ1-1; TRBD1 is a possible D gene (5 bases). The CDR3 has 14 residues. The ends were cut back, 10 bases at V and 4 bases at J, with 19 bases in the middle. The germline V gene encodes CDR1 MNHEY and CDR2 SVGAGI. The CDR3 DNA sequence: TGTGCCACGCGGCGGGGTCCCGGGGGCACTGAAGCTTTCTTT. Translating it yields CATRRGPGGTEAFF.

The chain combines TRBV20-1 with TRBJ2-7; the D is unclear. Germline V gives CDR1 DFQATT, CDR2 SNEGSKA (reference sequence). This CDR3 is 15 amino acids long. V lost 0 bases and J 3 bases, leaving 15 bases between the germline ends. The CDR3 loop is CSARDPWGNGYEQYF. DNA for the CDR3: TGCAGTGCTAGAGATCCCTGGGGTAACGGCTACGAGCAGTACTTC.

This chain connects TRBV20-1 to TRBJ2-1; 8 nucleotides match TRBD1. Trimming cost V 3 bases and J 5 bases; bases outside gene matches: 6. The CDR3 has 14 amino acids. Germline V lookup: CDR1 DFQATT, CDR2 SNEGSKA (reference sequence). The CDR3 spells CSASIGQGDNEQFF. The CDR3 DNA reads as TGCAGTGCTAGTATCGGACAGGGAGACAATGAGCAGTTCTTC.